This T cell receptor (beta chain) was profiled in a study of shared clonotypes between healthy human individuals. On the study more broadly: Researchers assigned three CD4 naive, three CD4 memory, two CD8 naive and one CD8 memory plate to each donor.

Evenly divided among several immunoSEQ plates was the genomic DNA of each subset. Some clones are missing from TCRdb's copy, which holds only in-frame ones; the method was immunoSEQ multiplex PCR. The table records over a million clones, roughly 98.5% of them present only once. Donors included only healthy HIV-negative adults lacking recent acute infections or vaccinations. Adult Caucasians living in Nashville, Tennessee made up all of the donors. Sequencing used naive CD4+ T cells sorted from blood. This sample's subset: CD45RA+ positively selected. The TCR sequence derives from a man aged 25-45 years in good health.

CDR3 region: CASSPTSSGQNTEAFF. CDR3 bases: TGTGCCAGCTCGCCGACCTCGTCAGGGCAGAACACTGAAGCTTTCTTT. The V and J genes are TRBV18 and TRBJ1-1; a possible D gene is TRBD1 (5 bases). Germline V lookup: CDR1 KGHSH, CDR2 LQKENI. The CDR3 contains 16 residues. Trimming cost V 6 bases and J 1 base, with 18 bases left between them.